This TCR beta chain was found in a study of tumor-infiltrating lymphocytes in primary liver carcinoma. Study in general: Patients were both men and women, whose ages ran from 30 to 69 years. Samples yielded about 3.5 to 7.5 million productive TCRbeta reads, similar across tissue types.

This CDR3 has 12 residues. The germline CDR1 and CDR2 sequences are SQVTM and ANQGSEA. As regards this clonotype: The germline gene is not matched at one end of the junction; a read error may be the cause.

TCR beta cDNA was made from 400 to 500 ng total RNA with a constant-region primer. Researchers made the TCR beta libraries by running three nested multiplex PCR rounds with slightly modified ARM-PCR. The opening two PCR rounds, around 9 cycles each, paired TRBV1-TRBV30 forward primers with a C-beta reverse primer. TCRdb reanalysed the multiplex PCR reads using MiXCR and keeps one entry per CDR3 protein. The sample includes 40,000 to 60,000 distinct CDR3 sequences, roughly 70% of them seen just once. Starting material for RNA and DNA co-extraction consisted of about 19-32 mg of unsorted bulk tissue. The chain uses TRBV29-1 and TRBJ1-2, with a tentative D call TRBD1 (5 bases). Sequences were obtained from liver tumor tissue from sampling region 5. Described subset: tumor region T5, tumor centre. This receptor was obtained from a man aged 40-50 years with primary liver carcinoma and hepatitis B virus infection. CDR3 sequence reads: CSVSLGADGYTF. CDR3 in DNA: TGCAGCGTTTCCCTAGGGGCGGATGGTTACACCTTC.